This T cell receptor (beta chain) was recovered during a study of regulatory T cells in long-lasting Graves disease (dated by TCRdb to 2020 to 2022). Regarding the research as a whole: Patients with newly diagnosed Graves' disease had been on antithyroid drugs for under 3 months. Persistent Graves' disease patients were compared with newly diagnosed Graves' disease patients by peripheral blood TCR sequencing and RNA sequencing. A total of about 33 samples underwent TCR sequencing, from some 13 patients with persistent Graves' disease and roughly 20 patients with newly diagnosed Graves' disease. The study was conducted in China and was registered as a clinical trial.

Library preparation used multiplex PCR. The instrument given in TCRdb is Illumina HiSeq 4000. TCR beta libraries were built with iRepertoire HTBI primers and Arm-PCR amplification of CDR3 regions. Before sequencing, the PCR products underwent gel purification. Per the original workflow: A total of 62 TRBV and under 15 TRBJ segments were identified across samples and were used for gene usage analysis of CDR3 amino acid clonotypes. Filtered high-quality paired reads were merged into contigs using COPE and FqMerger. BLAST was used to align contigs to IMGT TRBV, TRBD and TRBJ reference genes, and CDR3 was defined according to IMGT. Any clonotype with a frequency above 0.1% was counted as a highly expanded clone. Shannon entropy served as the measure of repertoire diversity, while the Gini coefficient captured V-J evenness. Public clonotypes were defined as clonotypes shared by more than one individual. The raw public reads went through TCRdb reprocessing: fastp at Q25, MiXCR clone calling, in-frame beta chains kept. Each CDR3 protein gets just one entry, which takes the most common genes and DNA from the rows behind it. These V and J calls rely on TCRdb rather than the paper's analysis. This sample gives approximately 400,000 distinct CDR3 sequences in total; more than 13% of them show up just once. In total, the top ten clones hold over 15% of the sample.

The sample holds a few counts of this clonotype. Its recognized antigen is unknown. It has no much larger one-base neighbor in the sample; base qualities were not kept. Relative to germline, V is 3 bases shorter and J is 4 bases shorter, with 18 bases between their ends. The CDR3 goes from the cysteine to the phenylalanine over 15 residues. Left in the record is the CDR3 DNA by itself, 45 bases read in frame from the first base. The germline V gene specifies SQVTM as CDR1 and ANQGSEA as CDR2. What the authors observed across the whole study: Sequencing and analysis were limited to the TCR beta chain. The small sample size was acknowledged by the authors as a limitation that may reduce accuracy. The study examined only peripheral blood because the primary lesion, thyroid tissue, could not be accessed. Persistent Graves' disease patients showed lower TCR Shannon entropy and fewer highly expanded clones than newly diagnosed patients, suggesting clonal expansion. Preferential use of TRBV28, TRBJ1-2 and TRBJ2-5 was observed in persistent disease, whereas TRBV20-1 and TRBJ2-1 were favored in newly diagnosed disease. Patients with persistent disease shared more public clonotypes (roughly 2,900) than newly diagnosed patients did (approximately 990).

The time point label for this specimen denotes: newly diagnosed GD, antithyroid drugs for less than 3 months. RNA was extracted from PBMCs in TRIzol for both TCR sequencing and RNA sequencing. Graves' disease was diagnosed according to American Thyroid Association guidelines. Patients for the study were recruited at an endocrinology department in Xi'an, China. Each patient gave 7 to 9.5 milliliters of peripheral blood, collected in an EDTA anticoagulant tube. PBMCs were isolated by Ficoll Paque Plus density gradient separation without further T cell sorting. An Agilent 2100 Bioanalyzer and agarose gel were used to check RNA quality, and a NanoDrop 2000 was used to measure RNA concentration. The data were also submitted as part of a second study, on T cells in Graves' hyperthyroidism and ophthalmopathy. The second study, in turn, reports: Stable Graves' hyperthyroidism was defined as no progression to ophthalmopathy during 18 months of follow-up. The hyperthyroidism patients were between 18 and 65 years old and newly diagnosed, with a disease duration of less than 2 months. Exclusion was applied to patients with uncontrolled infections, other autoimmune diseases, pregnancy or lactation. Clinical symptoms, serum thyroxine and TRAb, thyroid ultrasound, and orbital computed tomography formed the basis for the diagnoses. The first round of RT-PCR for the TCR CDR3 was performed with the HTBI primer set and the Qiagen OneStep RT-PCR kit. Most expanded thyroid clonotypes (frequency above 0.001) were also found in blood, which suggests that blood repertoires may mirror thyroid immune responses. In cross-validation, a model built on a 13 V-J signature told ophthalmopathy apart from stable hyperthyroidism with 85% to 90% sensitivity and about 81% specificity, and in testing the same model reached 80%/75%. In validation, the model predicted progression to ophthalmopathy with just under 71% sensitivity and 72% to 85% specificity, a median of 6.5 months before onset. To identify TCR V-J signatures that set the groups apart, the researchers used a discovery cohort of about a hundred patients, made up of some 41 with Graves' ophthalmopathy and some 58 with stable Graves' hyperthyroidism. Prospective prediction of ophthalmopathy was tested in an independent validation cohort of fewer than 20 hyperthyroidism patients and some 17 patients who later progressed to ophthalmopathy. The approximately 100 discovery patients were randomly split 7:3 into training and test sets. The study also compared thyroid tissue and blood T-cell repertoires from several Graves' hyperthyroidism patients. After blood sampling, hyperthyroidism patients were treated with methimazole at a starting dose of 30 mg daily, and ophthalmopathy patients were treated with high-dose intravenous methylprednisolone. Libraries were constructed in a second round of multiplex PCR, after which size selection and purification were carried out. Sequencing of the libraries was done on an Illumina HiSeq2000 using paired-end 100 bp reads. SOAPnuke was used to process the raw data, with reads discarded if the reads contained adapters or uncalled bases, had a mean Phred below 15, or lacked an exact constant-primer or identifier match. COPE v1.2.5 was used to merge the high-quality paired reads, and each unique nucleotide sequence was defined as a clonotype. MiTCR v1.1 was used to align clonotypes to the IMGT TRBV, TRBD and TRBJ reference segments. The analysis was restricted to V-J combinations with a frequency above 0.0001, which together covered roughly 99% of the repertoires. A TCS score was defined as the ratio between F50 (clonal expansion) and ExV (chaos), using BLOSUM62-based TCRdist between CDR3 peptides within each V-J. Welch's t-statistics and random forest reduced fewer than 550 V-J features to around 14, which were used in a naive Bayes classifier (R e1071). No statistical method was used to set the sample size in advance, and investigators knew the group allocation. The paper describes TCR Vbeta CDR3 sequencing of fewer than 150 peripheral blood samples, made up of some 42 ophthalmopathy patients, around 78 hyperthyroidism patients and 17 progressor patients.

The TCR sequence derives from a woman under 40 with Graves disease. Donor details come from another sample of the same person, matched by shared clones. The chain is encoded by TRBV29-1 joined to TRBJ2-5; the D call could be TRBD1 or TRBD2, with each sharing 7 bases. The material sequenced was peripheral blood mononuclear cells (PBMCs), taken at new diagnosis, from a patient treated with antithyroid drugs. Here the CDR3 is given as CSVDSDREGGETQYF. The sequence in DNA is TGCAGCGTTGATTCCGACAGGGAGGGAGGAGAGACCCAGTACTTC.